A selection of T cell receptor beta chains follows, all from one sample in a study of PD-1 blockade in classical Hodgkin lymphoma. Profiled with immunoSEQ multiplex PCR; TCRdb holds only in-frame clones, not every one. This table has roughly 140,000 clones, approximately 80% appearing once. The specimen comprised peripheral blood mononuclear cells (PBMCs), sampled before the second cycle of nivolumab. The source of these receptors is a human donor with classical Hodgkin lymphoma. The CDR3 runs from the conserved cysteine through the conserved F or W.

V gene,CDR3 protein
TRBV9,CASSLRDRSNYGYTF
TRBV7-2,CATRGSGANVLTF
TRBV5-1,CASRTDGLAGGYNEQFF
TRBV6-6,CATADSEGNTIYF
TRBV5-6,CASSFNTGIEQYF
TRBV5-1,CASSFQGDYGYTF
TRBV19,CAGSSEADTQYF
TRBV5-1,CASSWGPINTGELFF
TRBV5-4,CASSRGGPDYSPLHF
TRBV7-2,CASTSDYRLTQFF
TRBV7-3,CASSSPALAGRPDTQYF
TRBV29-1,CSVEEDFSGRGDEQFF
TRBV10-3,CAISESMYSGSGNTIYF
TRBV7-2,CASSFFLGNEQYF
TRBV7-3,CASSSPSPGTAKETQYF
TRBV10-3,CAISAQSGTTDTQYF
TRBV5-1,CASSMTSGTETQYF
TRBV10-2,CASSLPPGEQYF
TRBV7-6,CASSLGISPGSNTEAFF
TRBV4-1,CASSQDWTFSGANVLTF
TRBV4-3,CASSPLGGLEAFF
TRBV7-3,CASSLLLADSYEQYF
TRBV5-4,CASSLPQETQYF
TRBV5-4,CASSLGLGFNTEAFF
TRBV19,CASSILDAENQPQHF
TRBV7-7,CASSQAGGSRELFF
TRBV5-1,CASSLQDRVNEKLFF
TRBV29-1,CSVARQGLGPTQYF
TRBV11-2,CASSLGSTDTQYF
TRBV5-1,CASSGSIHSYEQYF
TRBV5-8,CASSRHSGRARGTDTQYF
TRBV5-8,CASSSWTGGTGELFF
TRBV5-4,CASSGTSTTDTQYF
TRBV11-3,CASSSVTSRGGELFF
TRBV7-7,CASSLGQGDSKETQYF
TRBV6-6,CASSYSQGVGYEQYF
TRBV19,CASSTDGPGANVLTF
TRBV5-6,CASSLLTDRQETQYF